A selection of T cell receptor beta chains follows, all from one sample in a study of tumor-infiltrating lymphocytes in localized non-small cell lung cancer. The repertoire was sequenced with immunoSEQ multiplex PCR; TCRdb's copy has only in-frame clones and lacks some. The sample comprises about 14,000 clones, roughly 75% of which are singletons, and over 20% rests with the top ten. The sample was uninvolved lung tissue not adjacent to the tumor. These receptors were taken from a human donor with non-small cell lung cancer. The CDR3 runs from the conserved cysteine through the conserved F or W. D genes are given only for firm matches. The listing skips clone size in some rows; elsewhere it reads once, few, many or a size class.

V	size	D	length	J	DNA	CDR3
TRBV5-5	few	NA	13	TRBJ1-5	TGTGCCAGCAGCCCCCCTGGTGCTCAGCCCCAGCATTTT	CASSPPGAQPQHF
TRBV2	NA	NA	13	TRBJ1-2	TGTGCCAGCAGCGAGGGGGAGAGGCATGGCTACACCTTC	CASSEGERHGYTF
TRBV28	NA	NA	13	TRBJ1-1	TGTGCCAGCAGTTCCTTTTCGACAGCCGAAGCTTTCTTT	CASSSFSTAEAFF
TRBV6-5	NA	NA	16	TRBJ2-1	TGTGCCAGCAGTTACGCTCATAATGTTTTATCCAATGAGCAGTTCTTC	CASSYAHNVLSNEQFF
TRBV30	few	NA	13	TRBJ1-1	TGTGCCTGGAGTGGCTGGGCGAGGGTTGAAGCTTTCTTT	CAWSGWARVEAFF
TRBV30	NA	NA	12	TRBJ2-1	TGTGCCTGGGGAGTCACAGTAGATGAGCAGTTCTTC	CAWGVTVDEQFF
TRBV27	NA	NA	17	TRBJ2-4	TGTGCCAGCAGTCGCGAGGGGAGTCCAACCGCCAAAAACATTCAGTACTTC	CASSREGSPTAKNIQYF
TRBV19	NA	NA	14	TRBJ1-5	TGTGCCAGTAGAGGAGGACATAGCAATCAGCCCCAGCATTTT	CASRGGHSNQPQHF
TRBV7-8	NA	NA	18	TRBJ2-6	TGTGCCAGCAGCTTACAGGGTTTGGATTTGGCTGGGGCCAACGTCCTGACTTTC	CASSLQGLDLAGANVLTF
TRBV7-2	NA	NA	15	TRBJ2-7	TGTGCCAGCAGCTTAGCGCCGGAGGTCGGCTACGAGCAGTACTTC	CASSLAPEVGYEQYF
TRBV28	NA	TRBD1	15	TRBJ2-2	TGTGCCAGCAGTTTGACAGGGGTTCGGACCGGGGAGCTGTTTTTT	CASSLTGVRTGELFF
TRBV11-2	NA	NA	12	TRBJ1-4	TGTGCCAGCAGCACCCGACAGGAGATGCTGTTTTTT	CASSTRQEMLFF
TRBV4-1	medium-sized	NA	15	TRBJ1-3	TGCGCCAGCAGCCAAGGACGGCACTCTGGAAACACCATATATTTT	CASSQGRHSGNTIYF
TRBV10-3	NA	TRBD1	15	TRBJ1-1	TGTGCCATCAGTGAATTTGGGACAGGGAACACTGAAGCTTTCTTT	CAISEFGTGNTEAFF
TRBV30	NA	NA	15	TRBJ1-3	TGTGCCTGGAGTGCGACATCCCGCTCTGGAAACACCATATATTTT	CAWSATSRSGNTIYF
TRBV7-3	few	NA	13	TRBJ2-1	TGTGCCAGCAGCTTTCCGGGAGACAATGAGCAGTTCTTC	CASSFPGDNEQFF
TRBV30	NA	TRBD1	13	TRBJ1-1	TGTGCCTGGAGTGTACAGGGGGTTACTGAAGCTTTCTTT	CAWSVQGVTEAFF
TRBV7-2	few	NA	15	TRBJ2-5	TGTGCCAGCAGCACCGCCGGGACCTACCTGGAGACCCAGTACTTC	CASSTAGTYLETQYF
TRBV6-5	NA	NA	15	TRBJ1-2	TGTGCCAGCAGTCGAACGGGCGACGGAAACTATGGCTACACCTTC	CASSRTGDGNYGYTF
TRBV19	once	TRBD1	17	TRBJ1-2	TGTGCCAGTACCAAGTCGGGACAGGGGATCGGGGACTATGGCTACACCTTC	CASTKSGQGIGDYGYTF
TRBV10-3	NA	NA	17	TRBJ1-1	TGTGCCATCAGTGAATCGACGTCCAGGGCCAAGGACACTGAAGCTTTCTTT	CAISESTSRAKDTEAFF
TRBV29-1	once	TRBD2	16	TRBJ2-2	TGCAGCGTGAGGACTAGCGGGAGGGCCGGAACCGGGGAGCTGTTTTTT	CSVRTSGRAGTGELFF
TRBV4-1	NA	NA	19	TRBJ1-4	TGCGCCAGCAGCCATCCCTCTCTACAGGGAAAGGGGGTTAATGAAAAACTGTTTTTT	CASSHPSLQGKGVNEKLFF
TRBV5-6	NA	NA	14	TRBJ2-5	TGTGCCAGCAGCAAGGAAACAGGGTTGGAGACCCAGTACTTC	CASSKETGLETQYF
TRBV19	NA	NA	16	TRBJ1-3	TGTGCCAGTACCACACTAGAGTTGAGCTCTGGAAACACCATATATTTT	CASTTLELSSGNTIYF
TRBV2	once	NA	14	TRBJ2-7	TGTGCCAGCAGTGCCCACAAAGGAAGCTACGAGCAGTACTTC	CASSAHKGSYEQYF
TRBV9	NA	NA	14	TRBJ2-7	TGTGCCAGCAGAGACGAGACAGCACCGTACGAGCAGTACTTC	CASRDETAPYEQYF
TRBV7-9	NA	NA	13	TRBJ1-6	TGTGCCAGCAGCTCCCGACAGGATTCACCCCTCCACTTT	CASSSRQDSPLHF
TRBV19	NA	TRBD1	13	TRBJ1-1	TGTGCCAGTAGTAGGACAGGGAGCACTGAAGCTTTCTTT	CASSRTGSTEAFF
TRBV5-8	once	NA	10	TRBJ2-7	TGTGCCAGTTCCCCGTACGAGCAGTACTTC	CASSPYEQYF
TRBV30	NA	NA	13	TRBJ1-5	TGTGCCTGGAGCAGGAATAGCAATCAGCCCCAGCATTTT	CAWSRNSNQPQHF
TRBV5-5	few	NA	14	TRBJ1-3	TGTGCCAGCAGCTTGGCCTTCGGCAGCGACACCATATATTTT	CASSLAFGSDTIYF
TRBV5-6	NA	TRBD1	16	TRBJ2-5	TGTGCCAGCAGCAGCCGGGGACAGGGGTACCAAGAGACCCAGTACTTC	CASSSRGQGYQETQYF
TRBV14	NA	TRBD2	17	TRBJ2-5	TGTGCCAGCAGCCAAGTCCGTTGGAGCGGGAGCCGGGAGACCCAGTACTTC	CASSQVRWSGSRETQYF
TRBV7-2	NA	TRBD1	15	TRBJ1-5	TGTGCCAGCAGCCCGGGACAGGGGTTAACGCAGCCCCAGCATTTT	CASSPGQGLTQPQHF
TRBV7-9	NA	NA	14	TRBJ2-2	TGTGCCAGCAGCTTAAAGCCCGACACCGGGGAGCTGTTTTTT	CASSLKPDTGELFF
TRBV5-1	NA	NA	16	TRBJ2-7	TGCGCCAGCAGCCTGAGGGGTTCGGGCCGCTCCTACGAGCAGTACTTC	CASSLRGSGRSYEQYF
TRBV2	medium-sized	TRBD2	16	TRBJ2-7	TGTGCCATACACTGGACTAGCGGAATTGGTTCGTACGAGCAGTACTTC	CAIHWTSGIGSYEQYF
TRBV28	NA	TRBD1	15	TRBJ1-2	TGTGCCAGCAGTCCCTCGATAGGGGGCGTAGGTGGCTACACCTTC	CASSPSIGGVGGYTF
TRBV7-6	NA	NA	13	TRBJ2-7	TGTGCCAGCAGCTTGACTAACAGGGACGAGCAGTACTTC	CASSLTNRDEQYF
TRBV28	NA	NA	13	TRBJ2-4	TGTGCCAGCACAACACCAGCCAAAAACATTCAGTACTTC	CASTTPAKNIQYF
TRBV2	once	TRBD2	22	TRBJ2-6	TGTGCCAGCAGTCCACACCCGGGACTAGTTTTTGAATCGGGGTCTGGGGCCAACGTCCTGACTTTC	CASSPHPGLVFESGSGANVLTF
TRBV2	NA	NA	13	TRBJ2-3	TGTGCCAGCAAGCCACAGGGCCCAGATACGCAGTATTTT	CASKPQGPDTQYF
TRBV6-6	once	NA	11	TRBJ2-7	TGTGCCAGCAGTACGTCCTACGAGCAGTACTTC	CASSTSYEQYF
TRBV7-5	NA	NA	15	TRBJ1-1	TGTGCCAGAAGCACCCACAGGGGGCGGAACACTGAAGCTTTCTTT	CARSTHRGRNTEAFF